Ten or more counts support the clone carrying this T cell receptor beta chain. Its antigen is not identified. Molecular barcoded adaptors covering alpha/delta and beta/gamma chains were used on approximately 400 ng RNA. TCRdb reprocessed the reads with MiXCR, giving one entry per CDR3 protein. The sample holds tens of thousands of distinct CDR3 sequences, around 11% seen once. These data are taken from a study of read filtering for tumor transcriptome and immune sequencing. Study results and limitations: Approximately 82% of IR-seq clonotypes had one read, totaling about 3.5% of reads; RNA-seq: roughly 76% and 46%. This fraction held mixed bone marrow immune cells after CD138-negative sorting.

Germline CDR1 reads MNHEY; CDR2 reads SVGEGT. V lost 6 bases to trimming and J lost 3 bases, with 9 bases between them. The CDR3 length is 12 residues. The J gene is TRBJ2-7, the V gene TRBV6-2 or TRBV6-3, with D unclear. The receptor comes from a donor at least 40 years old with multiple myeloma. The sequenced material came from a population of CD138-negative cells sorted from bone marrow. CDR3 bases: TGTGCCAGCAGCGTATCTAGCTACGAGCAGTACTTC. Translating gives CASSVSSYEQYF.